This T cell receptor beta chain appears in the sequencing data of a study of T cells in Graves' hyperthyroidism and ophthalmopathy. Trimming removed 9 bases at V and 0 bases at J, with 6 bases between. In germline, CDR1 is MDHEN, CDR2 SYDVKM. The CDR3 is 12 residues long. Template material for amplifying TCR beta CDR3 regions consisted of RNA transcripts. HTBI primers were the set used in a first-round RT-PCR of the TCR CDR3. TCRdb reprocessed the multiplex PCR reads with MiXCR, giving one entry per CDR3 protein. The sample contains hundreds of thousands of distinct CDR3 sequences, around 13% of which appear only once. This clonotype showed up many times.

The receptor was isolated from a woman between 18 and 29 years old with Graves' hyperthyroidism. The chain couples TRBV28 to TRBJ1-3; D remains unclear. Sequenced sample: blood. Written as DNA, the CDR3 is TGTGCCAGTCGGAGCTCTGGAAACACCATATATTTT. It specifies CASRSSGNTIYF.